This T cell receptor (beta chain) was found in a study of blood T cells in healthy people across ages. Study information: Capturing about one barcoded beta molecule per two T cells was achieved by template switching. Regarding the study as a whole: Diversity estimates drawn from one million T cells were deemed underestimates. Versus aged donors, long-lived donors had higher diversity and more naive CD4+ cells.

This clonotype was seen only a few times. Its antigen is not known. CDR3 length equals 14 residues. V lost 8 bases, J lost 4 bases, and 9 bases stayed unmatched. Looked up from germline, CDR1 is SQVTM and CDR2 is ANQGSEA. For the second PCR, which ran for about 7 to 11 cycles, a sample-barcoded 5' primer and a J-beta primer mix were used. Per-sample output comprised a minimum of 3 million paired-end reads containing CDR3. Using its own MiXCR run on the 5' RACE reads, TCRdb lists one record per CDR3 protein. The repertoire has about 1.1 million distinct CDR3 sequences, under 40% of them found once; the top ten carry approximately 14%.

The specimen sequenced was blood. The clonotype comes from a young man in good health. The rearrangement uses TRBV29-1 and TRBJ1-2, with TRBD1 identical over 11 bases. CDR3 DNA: TGCAGCTTTACCGGGACAGGGGGTTCCTATGGCTACACCTTC. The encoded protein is CSFTGTGGSYGYTF.